These T cell receptor beta chains were read from a single sample in a study of T cell changes during pregnancy in multiple sclerosis. Profiling relied on immunoSEQ multiplex PCR, and the TCRdb table lists in-frame clones only, not all of them. The sample holds 90,000 to 95,000 clones, about 93% seen once. Sample: peripheral blood, taken in the first trimester of pregnancy. The receptors were gathered from a female donor with multiple sclerosis, enrolled in a pregnancy study. CDR3s include the opening cysteine and the closing phenylalanine or tryptophan. D genes are given only for firm matches. A row's size may be missing; if present it is once, few, many or a size class.

d_gene: .; j_gene: TRBJ1-3; v_gene: TRBV18; abundance: .; CDR3aa: CASSPPGGTSGNTIYF; CDR3nt: TGTGCCAGCTCACCACCGGGGGGAACCTCTGGAAACACCATATATTTT
d_gene: TRBD1; j_gene: TRBJ1-1; v_gene: TRBV4-1; abundance: .; CDR3aa: CASSPRQGSTEAFF; CDR3nt: TGCGCCAGCAGCCCCCGACAGGGATCCACTGAAGCTTTCTTT
d_gene: .; j_gene: TRBJ1-1; v_gene: TRBV5-1; abundance: .; CDR3aa: CASSLAGGNTEAFF; CDR3nt: TGCGCCAGCAGCTTGGCCGGGGGGAACACTGAAGCTTTCTTT
d_gene: .; j_gene: TRBJ2-5; v_gene: TRBV5-1; abundance: .; CDR3aa: CASSLAVSETQYF; CDR3nt: TGCGCCAGCAGCTTGGCCGTATCGGAGACCCAGTACTTC
d_gene: TRBD2; j_gene: TRBJ2-3; v_gene: TRBV9; abundance: .; CDR3aa: CASSVLAGLADTQYF; CDR3nt: TGTGCCAGCAGCGTACTAGCGGGGTTGGCAGATACGCAGTATTTT
d_gene: .; j_gene: TRBJ1-5; v_gene: TRBV30; abundance: .; CDR3aa: CAWSPAGAQPQHF; CDR3nt: TGTGCCTGGAGTCCCGCGGGGGCTCAGCCCCAGCATTTT
d_gene: .; j_gene: TRBJ2-7; v_gene: TRBV5-4; abundance: .; CDR3aa: CASSFSGAYEQYF; CDR3nt: TGTGCCAGCAGCTTTTCAGGGGCCTACGAGCAGTACTTC
d_gene: .; j_gene: TRBJ1-2; v_gene: TRBV30; abundance: .; CDR3aa: CAWIGLDYGYTF; CDR3nt: TGTGCCTGGATCGGTTTGGACTATGGCTACACCTTC
d_gene: TRBD1; j_gene: TRBJ2-7; v_gene: TRBV25-1; abundance: .; CDR3aa: CASSETYRDRGLEQYF; CDR3nt: TGTGCCAGCAGTGAAACCTACCGGGACAGGGGGCTCGAGCAGTACTTC
d_gene: .; j_gene: TRBJ1-5; v_gene: TRBV18; abundance: .; CDR3aa: CASSPPGHTNQPQHF; CDR3nt: TGTGCCAGCTCACCACCGGGACATACAAATCAGCCCCAGCATTTT
d_gene: TRBD1; j_gene: TRBJ1-2; v_gene: TRBV19; abundance: .; CDR3aa: CASNPGQGAYGYTF; CDR3nt: TGTGCCAGTAACCCGGGACAGGGGGCCTATGGCTACACCTTC
d_gene: .; j_gene: TRBJ2-3; v_gene: TRBV9; abundance: once; CDR3aa: CASSVDSPGPTDTQYF; CDR3nt: TGTGCCAGCAGCGTAGATTCCCCAGGGCCCACAGATACGCAGTATTTT
d_gene: TRBD1; j_gene: TRBJ2-2; v_gene: TRBV7-6; abundance: .; CDR3aa: CASSLGTGAPRELFF; CDR3nt: TGTGCCAGCAGCTTGGGGACAGGGGCACCCAGGGAGCTGTTTTTT
d_gene: .; j_gene: TRBJ1-1; v_gene: TRBV2; abundance: few; CDR3aa: CASSGQVNTEAFF; CDR3nt: TGTGCCAGCAGTGGACAGGTGAACACTGAAGCTTTCTTT
d_gene: .; j_gene: TRBJ2-7; v_gene: TRBV19; abundance: .; CDR3aa: CASSIGSIYEQYF; CDR3nt: TGTGCCAGTAGTATAGGCAGTATCTACGAGCAGTACTTC
d_gene: .; j_gene: TRBJ2-1; v_gene: TRBV5-1; abundance: .; CDR3aa: CASSRLIAKFF; CDR3nt: TGCGCCAGCAGCCGACTGATAGCCAAGTTCTTC
d_gene: TRBD1; j_gene: TRBJ2-7; v_gene: TRBV7-9; abundance: .; CDR3aa: CASSVPTGGPYEQYF; CDR3nt: TGTGCCAGCAGCGTGCCAACAGGGGGACCCTACGAGCAGTACTTC
d_gene: .; j_gene: TRBJ1-1; v_gene: TRBV7-9; abundance: once; CDR3aa: CASSLAQGLNTEAFF; CDR3nt: TGTGCCAGCAGCTTAGCACAGGGTTTGAACACTGAAGCTTTCTTT
d_gene: TRBD1; j_gene: TRBJ2-7; v_gene: TRBV6-1; abundance: .; CDR3aa: CASSEAGTGTRQYYEQYF; CDR3nt: TGTGCCAGCAGTGAAGCTGGGACAGGGACACGTCAGTACTACGAGCAGTACTTC